A single sample is the source of the 27 T cell receptor beta chains below, sequenced in a study of blood T cell repertoires in COVID-19. Generated by immunoSEQ multiplex PCR, the TCRdb table keeps only in-frame clones and is missing some. The sample consists of hundreds of thousands of clones, about 87% of them appearing once. The sample was peripheral blood. Receptors were obtained from a woman aged 55 to 70 with COVID-19, enrolled during active disease.

The chain recombines TRBV5-1 with TRBJ2-3, with 8 bases lining up with TRBD2. Unmatched junction bases numbered 7, after V lost 0 bases and J lost 1 base. CDR3 length: 17 amino acids. Germline CDR1 SGHRS, CDR2 YFSETQ. The CDR3 nucleotides are TGCGCCAGCAGCTTGGTTGCTAGCGGGTGGGGCACAGATACGCAGTATTTT. It yields the protein CASSLVASGWGTDTQYF.

This clone was detected once. The chain employs TRBV19 and TRBJ1-4, with TRBD1 matching 7 bases. This CDR3 region has 16 residues. In germline, CDR1 is LNHDA, CDR2 SQIVND (reference sequence). V dropped 6 bases and J dropped 2; count of bases not matched to a gene: 9. CDR3 region: CASSDPRGNTNEKLFF. The CDR3 nucleotides read TGTGCCAGTAGCGATCCCAGGGGGAACACTAATGAAAAACTGTTTTTT.

Worth noting for this clone: The sample contains more than one DNA sequence encoding this CDR3. The chain employs TRBV3-1 (or the pseudogene TRBV3-2) and TRBJ2-7; D unclear. Trimming removed 0 bases at V and 4 bases at J, with 4 bases between. In germline, CDR1 is LGHDT, CDR2 YNNKEL (reference sequence). This CDR3 is built from 12 residues. The CDR3 region is CASSQDRYEQYF. In nucleotides, the CDR3 is TGTGCCAGCAGCCAAGATCGGTACGAGCAGTACTTC.

This sequence joins TRBV15 and TRBJ2-1; D possibly corresponds to TRBD2 (6 bases). The CDR3 has 16 residues. Germline V CDR1 and CDR2: LNHNV, YYDKDF (reference sequence). V lost 0 bases to trimming and J lost 7 bases, with 16 bases between them. CDR3 in amino acids: CATSRDRSGTRNEQFF. DNA for the CDR3: TGTGCCACCAGCAGAGATCGATCAGGGACTCGGAATGAGCAGTTCTTC. Full variable domain (remainder filled in from reference TRBV15 and TRBJ2-1): DAMVIQNPRYQVTQFGKPVTLSCSQTLNHNVMYWYQQKSSQAPKLLFHYYDKDFNNEADTPDNFQSRRPNTSFCFLDIRSPGLGDTAMYLCATSRDRSGTRNEQFFGPGTRLTVL.

The V gene is TRBV29-1, the J gene TRBJ1-2; possibly TRBD1 for D (5 bases). The V end lost 7 bases, the J end lost 2 bases, and 20 bases lay between the germline ends. Germline V gives CDR1 SQVTM, CDR2 ANQGSEA. This CDR3 has 15 residues. The CDR3 protein is CSATIGQGSNYGYTF. CDR3 sequence (DNA): TGCAGCGCTACAATAGGGCAGGGATCGAACTATGGCTACACCTTC. Drawing the rest from reference TRBV29-1 and TRBJ1-2, the complete variable domain is SAVISQKPSRDICQRGTSLTIQCQVDSQVTMMFWYRQQPGQSLTLIATANQGSEATYESGFVIDKFPISRPNLTFSTLTVSNMSPEDSSIYLCSATIGQGSNYGYTFGSGTRLTVV.

The CDR3 DNA reads TGTGCCAGCAGTTACGGGACACCTCGGAATTCACCCCTCCACTTT. Translation gives CASSYGTPRNSPLHF. The chain is built from TRBV6-6 and TRBJ1-6, with D tentatively TRBD1 (6 bases). CDR3 size: 15 residues. The V end was cut by 2 bases, the J end by 7 bases, with 12 bases between. The germline gives CDR1 MNHNY, CDR2 SVGAGI (reference sequence).

In DNA form, the CDR3 reads TGTGCCAGCAGCCAAGATGCCCGGGGGTCAATCACAGATACGCAGTATTTT. This translates into CASSQDARGSITDTQYF. J is TRBJ2-3 and V is TRBV4-2, with a possible D match to TRBD2 (6 bases). The V gene's germline CDR1 is LGHNA and CDR2 YNFKEQ. The CDR3 is 17 residues long. V gave up 0 bases and J gave up 2 bases, with 15 bases separating them.

V and J are TRBV18 and TRBJ1-3, with unresolved D. The CDR3 has 15 amino acids. Per germline, CDR1 KGHSH and CDR2 LQKENI. The V end lost 0 bases, the J end lost 1 base, and 7 bases lay between the germline ends. The CDR3 loop reads CASSPPGVSGNTIYF. The DNA for the CDR3 is TGTGCCAGCTCACCACCAGGAGTATCTGGAAACACCATATATTTT.

The chain joins TRBV12-5 to TRBJ1-4, with D maybe TRBD1 (6 bases). From germline, CDR1 is LGHNT and CDR2 FRNRAP. The V gene lost 6 bases and the J gene lost 4 bases, with 15 bases spanning the gap. The CDR3 is made up of 15 amino acids. CDR3 in DNA: TGTGCTAGTGGGACGGGCTTGGGACATAATGAAAAACTGTTTTTT. Translation gives CASGTGLGHNEKLFF. Together with reference TRBV12-5 and TRBJ1-4, the CDR3 gives the full variable domain: DARVTQTPRHKVTEMGQEVTMRCQPILGHNTVFWYRQTMMQGLELLAYFRNRAPLDDSGMPKDRFSAEMPDATLATLKIQPSEPRDSAVYFCASGTGLGHNEKLFFGSGTQLSVL.

The rearrangement uses TRBV28 and TRBJ1-5; 7 positions agree with TRBD1. The CDR3 has 17 residues. Trimming at V came to 3 bases and at J to 0 bases, leaving 8 bases not matched to a gene. Germline lookup yields CDR1 MDHEN and CDR2 SYDVKM. CDR3 residues: CASSFVRGDYSNQPQHF. CDR3 DNA: TGTGCCAGCAGTTTTGTCAGGGGGGATTATAGCAATCAGCCCCAGCATTTT.

CDR3 DNA sequence: TGTGCCAGCACCAGACAGGGTAACACCGGGGAGCTGTTTTTT. This codes for CASTRQGNTGELFF. V and J are TRBV5-4 and TRBJ2-2; the match to TRBD1 covers 7 bases. V dropped 6 bases and J dropped 2; count of bases not matched to a gene: 4. Germline V lookup: CDR1 SGHNT, CDR2 YYREEE (reference sequence). CDR3 length: 14 amino acids.

The genes are TRBV9 and TRBJ2-3, with 7 nucleotides matching TRBD2. V lost 9 bases to trimming and J lost 4 bases; unmatched junction nucleotides: 14. Looked up from germline, CDR1 is SGDLS and CDR2 is YYNGEE. This CDR3 region has 15 residues. CDR3 in amino acids: CANSPGGSGPDTQYF. The DNA of the CDR3 is TGTGCCAACAGTCCCGGGGGGAGCGGGCCAGATACGCAGTATTTT.

The V and J genes are TRBV7-2 and TRBJ1-2, with D uncertain. The germline V and J ends were trimmed by 7 bases and 7 bases, with 25 bases remaining between them. This CDR3 comprises 16 residues. In germline, CDR1 is SGHTA, CDR2 FQGNSA. CDR3 loop: CASTPEGGFRYGGYTF. CDR3 bases: TGTGCCAGCACCCCCGAGGGTGGGTTTCGATACGGTGGCTACACCTTC.

J is TRBJ2-5 and V is TRBV21-1; TRBD2, the table's D call, lacks a check against the DNA. TRBV21-1 is a pseudogene. The CDR3 consists of 18 residues. This CDR3 reads CASSKDVGLAGGTETQYF. CDR3 coding DNA: TGTGCCAGCAGCAAAGATGTAGGACTAGCGGGGGGTACGGAGACCCAGTACTTC.

The gene calls are TRBV6-5 and TRBJ1-3; 7 bases match TRBD1. CDR3 length equals 14 residues. Germline assignment: CDR1 MNHEY and CDR2 SVGAGI. Unmatched junction bases numbered 6, after V lost 4 bases and J lost 6 bases. CDR3 bases: TGTGCCAGCAGTTTTGGGGACAGCTCAAACACCATATATTTT. This translates into CASSFGDSSNTIYF.

The V call is TRBV4-2, the J call TRBJ1-6, with 9 bases lining up with TRBD1. The CDR3 contains 15 residues. The germline CDR1 and CDR2 sequences are LGHNA and YNFKEQ. J lost 7 bases, V lost 4 bases, and 5 bases had no gene match. This CDR3 reads CASSRATGGNSPLHF. For the CDR3, the DNA is TGTGCCAGCAGCCGGGCGACAGGGGGGAATTCACCCCTCCACTTT.

The gene calls are TRBV18 and TRBJ1-2; D uncertain. CDR1 and CDR2 (germline): KGHSH, LQKENI. V was pared by 3 bases and J by 7 bases, with 15 bases between. There are 14 residues in the CDR3. CDR3 sequence: CASSPLEVFSGYTF. CDR3 nucleotide sequence: TGTGCCAGCTCACCCCTCGAGGTTTTTTCTGGCTACACCTTC.

The chain carries TRBV5-1 and TRBJ2-5, with 14 bases that match TRBD2. The V and J ends lost 3 bases and 5 bases, in that order; junction bases with no gene match: 6. Looked up from germline, CDR1 is SGHRS and CDR2 is YFSETQ. CDR3 length equals 16 residues. CDR3 coding DNA: TGCGCCAGCAGCTCTGTGACTAGCGGGGGGGCGGAGACCCAGTACTTC. Its protein product is CASSSVTSGGAETQYF.

This clone was detected only a few times. This chain joins TRBV11-2 and TRBJ1-1; a possible D gene is TRBD1 (5 bases). V lost 5 bases, J lost 1 base, and 14 bases lay in between. The CDR3 runs to 15 residues. Germline loops: CDR1 SGHAT, CDR2 FQNNGV. The DNA of the CDR3 is TGTGCCAGCAGCCCACCTCGGGGGACGAACACTGAAGCTTTCTTT. As protein: CASSPPRGTNTEAFF. The entire variable domain, with the rest obtained from reference TRBV11-2 and TRBJ1-1, is as follows: EAGVAQSPRYKIIEKRQSVAFWCNPISGHATLYWYQQILGQGPKLLIQFQNNGVVDDSQLPKDRFSAERLKGVDSTLKIQPAKLEDSAVYLCASSPPRGTNTEAFFGQGTRLTVV.

The chain uses TRBV6-6 and TRBJ1-1; D is unresolved. Trimming removed 0 bases at V and 7 bases at J, with 9 bases between. The CDR3 has 13 amino acids. CDR1 is MNHNY and CDR2 is SVGAGI in the germline V gene (reference sequence). CDR3 in amino acids: CASSYSRRGEAFF. CDR3 bases: TGTGCCAGCAGTTACTCGAGGAGAGGTGAAGCTTTCTTT.

The chain combines TRBV5-1 with TRBJ1-5; D is unclear. Germline lookup yields CDR1 SGHRS and CDR2 YFSETQ. V lost 7 bases and J lost 8, with 19 bases in between. The CDR3 is 14 residues long. This CDR3 is CASSLVGYGEPQHF. The DNA of the CDR3 is TGCGCCAGCTCTCTGGTTGGTTACGGAGAGCCCCAGCATTTT.

The chain links TRBV19 to TRBJ2-3, with a weak D call TRBD1 (6 bases). Trimming cost V 4 bases and J 5 bases, with 7 bases left between them. The CDR3 sequence is 12 residues long. The germline gives CDR1 LNHDA, CDR2 SQIVND (reference sequence). The CDR3 nucleotides are TGTGCCAGTAGTAAGGGGGTAGATACGCAGTATTTT. The encoded protein is CASSKGVDTQYF.

The J gene is TRBJ2-7, the V gene TRBV6-5, with no clear D. Trimming took off 6 bases at V and 1 base at J, with 16 bases between the two ends. The CDR3 extends over 15 amino acids. Per germline, CDR1 MNHEY and CDR2 SVGAGI. The CDR3 DNA sequence: TGTGCCAGCAGCTTACGTCTCTCCGGTTCCTACGAGCAGTACTTC. Its protein product is CASSLRLSGSYEQYF.

DNA of the CDR3: TGCGCCAGCAGCCAAATAACAGGGGGTTCCTACGAGCAGTACTTC. This sequence encodes CASSQITGGSYEQYF. The chain employs TRBV5-1 and TRBJ2-7, with TRBD1 matching 8 bases. The CDR3 length is 15 residues. Trimming took 4 bases from V and 1 from J; bases not matched to a gene: 7. CDR1 and CDR2 (germline): SGHRS, YFSETQ.

The rearrangement uses TRBV19 and TRBJ1-2, with 7 bases matching TRBD1. CDR1 LNHDA and CDR2 SQIVND come from the germline V gene (reference sequence). CDR3 length equals 13 residues. With V trimmed by 3 bases and J by 10 bases, 8 bases remained unmatched. Here the CDR3 reads CASSIRDRGIYTF. CDR3 nucleotide sequence: TGTGCCAGTAGTATTAGGGACAGAGGGATCTACACCTTC.

V and J are TRBV9 and TRBJ2-3; possibly TRBD1 for D (5 bases). The CDR3 extends over 13 amino acids. CDR1 and CDR2 from the germline V gene are SGDLS and YYNGEE. V lost 3 bases and J lost 2, with 7 bases in between. In DNA form, the CDR3 reads TGTGCCAGCAGCGGACAGTTCACAGATACGCAGTATTTT. Translated: CASSGQFTDTQYF. Using reference TRBV9 and TRBJ2-3 for the parts outside the CDR3, the full variable domain is DSGVTQTPKHLITATGQRVTLRCSPRSGDLSVYWYQQSLDQGLQFLIQYYNGEERAKGNILERFSAQQFPDLHSELNLSSLELGDSALYFCASSGQFTDTQYFGPGTRLTVL.

This clone was counted only a few times. This rearrangement joins TRBV9 to TRBJ1-3; TRBD1 matches 7 bases. CDR1 is SGDLS and CDR2 is YYNGEE in the germline V gene. This CDR3 region has 14 residues. J was trimmed by 4 bases and V by 4 bases; bases with no gene match: 5. As DNA, the CDR3 is TGTGCCAGCAGCCCTGGGACAGCGGGAAACACCATATATTTT. Residues: CASSPGTAGNTIYF.